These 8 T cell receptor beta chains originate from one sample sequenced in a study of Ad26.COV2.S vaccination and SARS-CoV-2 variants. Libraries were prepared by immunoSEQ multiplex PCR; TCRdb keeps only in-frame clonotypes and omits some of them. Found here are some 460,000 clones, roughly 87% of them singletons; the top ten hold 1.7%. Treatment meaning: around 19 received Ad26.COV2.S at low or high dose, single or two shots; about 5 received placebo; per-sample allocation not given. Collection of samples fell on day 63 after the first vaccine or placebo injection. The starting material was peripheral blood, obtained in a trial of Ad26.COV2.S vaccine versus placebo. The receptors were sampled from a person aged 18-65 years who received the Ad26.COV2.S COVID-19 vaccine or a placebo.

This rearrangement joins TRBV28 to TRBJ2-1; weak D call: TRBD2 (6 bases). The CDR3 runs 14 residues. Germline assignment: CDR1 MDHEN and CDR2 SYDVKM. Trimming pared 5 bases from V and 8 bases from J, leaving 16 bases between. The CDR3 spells CASSIGTAGHEQFF. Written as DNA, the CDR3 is TGTGCCAGCAGTATCGGGACTGCGGGCCATGAGCAGTTCTTC.

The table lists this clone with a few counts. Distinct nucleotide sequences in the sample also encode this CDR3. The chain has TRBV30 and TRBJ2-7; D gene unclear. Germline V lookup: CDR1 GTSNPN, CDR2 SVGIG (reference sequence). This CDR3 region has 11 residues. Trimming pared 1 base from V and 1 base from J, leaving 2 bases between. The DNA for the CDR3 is TGTGCCTGGAGTGGATCCTACGAGCAGTACTTC. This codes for CAWSGSYEQYF. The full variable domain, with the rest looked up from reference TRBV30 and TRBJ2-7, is SQTIHQWPATLVQPVGSPLSLECTVEGTSNPNLYWYRQAAGRGLQLLFYSVGIGQISSEVPQNLSASRPQDRQFILSSKKLLLSDSGFYLCAWSGSYEQYFGPGTRLTVT.

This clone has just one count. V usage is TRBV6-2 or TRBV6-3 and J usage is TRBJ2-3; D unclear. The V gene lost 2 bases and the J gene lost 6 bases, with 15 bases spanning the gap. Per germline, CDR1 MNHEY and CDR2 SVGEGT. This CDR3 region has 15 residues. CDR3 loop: CASSYKLQASDTQYF. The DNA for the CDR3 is TGTGCCAGCAGTTACAAATTGCAGGCAAGTGATACGCAGTATTTT.

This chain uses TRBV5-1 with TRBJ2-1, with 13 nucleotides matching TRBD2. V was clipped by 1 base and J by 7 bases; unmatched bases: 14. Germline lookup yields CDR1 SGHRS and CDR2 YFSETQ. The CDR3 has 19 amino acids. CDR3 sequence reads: CASSLLTSGGTNLGNEQFF. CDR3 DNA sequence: TGCGCCAGCAGCTTGTTGACTAGCGGGGGGACCAACTTAGGAAATGAGCAGTTCTTC.

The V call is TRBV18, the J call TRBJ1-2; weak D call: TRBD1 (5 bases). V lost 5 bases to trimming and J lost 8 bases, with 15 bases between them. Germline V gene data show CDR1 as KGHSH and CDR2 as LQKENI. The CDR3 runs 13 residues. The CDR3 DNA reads TGTGCCAGCTCATCCTCAACAGGAATCGGCTACACCTTC. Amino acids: CASSSSTGIGYTF.

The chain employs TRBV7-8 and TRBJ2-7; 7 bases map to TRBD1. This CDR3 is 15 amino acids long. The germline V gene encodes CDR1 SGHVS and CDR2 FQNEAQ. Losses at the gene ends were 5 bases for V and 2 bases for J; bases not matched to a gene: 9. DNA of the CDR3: TGTGCCAGCAGCCCATCTAGGACAGGAGCCTACGAGCAGTACTTC. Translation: CASSPSRTGAYEQYF.

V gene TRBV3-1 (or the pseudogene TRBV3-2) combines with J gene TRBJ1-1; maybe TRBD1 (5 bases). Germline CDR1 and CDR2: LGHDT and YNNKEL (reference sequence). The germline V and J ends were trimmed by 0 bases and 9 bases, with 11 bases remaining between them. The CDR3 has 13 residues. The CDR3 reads CASSQDRDLKAFF. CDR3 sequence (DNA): TGTGCCAGCAGCCAAGACCGGGACCTGAAAGCTTTCTTT.

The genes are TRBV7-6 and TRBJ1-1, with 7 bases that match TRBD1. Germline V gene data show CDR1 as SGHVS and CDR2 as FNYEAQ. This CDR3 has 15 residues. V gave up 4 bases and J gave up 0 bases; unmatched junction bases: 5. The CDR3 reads CASSSNTGVNTEAFF. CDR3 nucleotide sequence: TGTGCCAGCAGCTCGAATACAGGGGTGAACACTGAAGCTTTCTTT.